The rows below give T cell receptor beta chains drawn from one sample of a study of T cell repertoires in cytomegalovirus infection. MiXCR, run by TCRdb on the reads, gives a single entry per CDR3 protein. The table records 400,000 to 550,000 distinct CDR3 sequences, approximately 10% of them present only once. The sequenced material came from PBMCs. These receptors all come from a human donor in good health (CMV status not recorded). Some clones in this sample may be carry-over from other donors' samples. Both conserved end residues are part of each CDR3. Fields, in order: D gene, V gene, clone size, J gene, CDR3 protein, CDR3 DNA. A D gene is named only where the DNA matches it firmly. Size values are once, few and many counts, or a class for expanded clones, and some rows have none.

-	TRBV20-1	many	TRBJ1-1	CSARPLNRAGDTEAFF	TGCAGTGCTAGGCCCCTGAACAGGGCTGGGGACACTGAAGCTTTCTTT
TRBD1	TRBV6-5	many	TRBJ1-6	CASSRQGPYNSPLHF	TGTGCCAGCAGTCGACAGGGTCCTTATAATTCACCCCTCCACTTT
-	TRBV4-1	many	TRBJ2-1	CASSQGVGAVAYNEQFF	TGCGCCAGCAGCCAAGGGGTGGGAGCGGTCGCCTACAATGAGCAGTTCTTC
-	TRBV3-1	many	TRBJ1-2	CASSQGETRRYYTF	TGTGCCAGCAGCCAAGGCGAGACCCGGCGCTACTACACCTTC
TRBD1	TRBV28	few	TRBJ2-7	CASRVGQGSYEQYF	TGTGCCAGCAGAGTCGGACAGGGGTCCTACGAGCAGTACTTC
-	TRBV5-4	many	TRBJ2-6	CASSSHGSGANVLTF	TGTGCCAGCAGCTCGCACGGATCTGGGGCCAACGTCCTGACTTTC
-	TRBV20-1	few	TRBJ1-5	CSARDTGGGNQPQHF	TGCAGTGCTAGAGATACGGGGGGGGGCAATCAGCCCCAGCATTTT
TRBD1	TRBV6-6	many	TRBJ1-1	CASSIFPAQGMNTEAFF	TGTGCCAGCAGCATCTTCCCGGCACAGGGGATGAACACTGAAGCTTTCTTT
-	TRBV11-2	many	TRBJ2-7	CASSLREYF	TGTGCCAGCAGCTTACGTGAGTACTTC
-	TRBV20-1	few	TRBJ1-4	CSASEGIGPTNEKLFF	TGCAGTGCAAGCGAGGGGATTGGGCCAACTAATGAAAAACTGTTTTTT
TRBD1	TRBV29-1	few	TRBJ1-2	CSVELGQGYGYTF	TGCAGCGTTGAACTGGGACAGGGCTATGGCTACACCTTC
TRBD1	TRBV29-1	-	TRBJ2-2	CSVEGGTGGAGELFF	TGCAGCGTTGAAGGGGGGACAGGTGGGGCCGGGGAGCTGTTTTTT
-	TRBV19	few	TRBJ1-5	CASSLEVGPQHF	TGTGCCAGTAGTCTCGAGGTTGGGCCCCAGCATTTT
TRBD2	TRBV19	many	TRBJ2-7	CASSMYNAMSGGAYEQYF	TGTGCCAGTAGTATGTATAATGCAATGAGCGGGGGGGCCTACGAGCAGTACTTC
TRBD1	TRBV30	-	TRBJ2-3	CAWSSGFAGGTDTQYF	TGTGCCTGGTCAAGTGGGTTCGCAGGGGGAACAGATACGCAGTATTTT
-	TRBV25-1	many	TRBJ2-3	CASSDLGGASTDTQYF	TGTGCCAGCAGTGACCTAGGGGGGGCTAGCACAGATACGCAGTATTTT
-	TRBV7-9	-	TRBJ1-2	CASSLAKGFGYGYTF	TGTGCCAGCAGCTTAGCGAAGGGCTTTGGGTATGGCTACACCTTC
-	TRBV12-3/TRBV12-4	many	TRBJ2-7	CASSVGPGGPYEQYF	TGTGCCAGCAGTGTGGGGCCAGGGGGGCCCTACGAGCAGTACTTC
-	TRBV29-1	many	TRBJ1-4	CSLPTDSMKLFF	TGCAGCCTACCGACGGACTCTATGAAACTGTTTTTT
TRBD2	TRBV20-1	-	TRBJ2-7	CSARGGLAAYEQYF	TGCAGTGCTAGGGGAGGACTAGCGGCCTACGAGCAGTACTTC
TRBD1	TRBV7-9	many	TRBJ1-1	CASSSTGTGSAFF	TGTGCCAGCAGTTCAACCGGGACAGGGAGCGCTTTCTTT
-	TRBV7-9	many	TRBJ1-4	CASSLGIGPQEKLFF	TGTGCCAGCAGCTTAGGTATTGGGCCCCAGGAAAAACTGTTTTTT
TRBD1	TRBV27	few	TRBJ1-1	CASSPPKPSQGALENTEAFF	TGTGCCAGCAGTCCCCCTAAACCCTCGCAGGGGGCCTTAGAGAACACTGAAGCTTTCTTT
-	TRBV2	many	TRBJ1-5	CASSEDTAYSNQPQHF	TGTGCCAGCAGTGAAGATACAGCCTATAGCAATCAGCCCCAGCATTTT
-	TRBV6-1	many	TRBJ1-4	CASSEPSGVNEKLFF	TGTGCCAGCAGTGAACCCAGTGGGGTTAATGAAAAACTGTTTTTT
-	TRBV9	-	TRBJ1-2	CASSPIRGYGYTF	TGTGCCAGCAGCCCGATTCGGGGGTATGGCTACACCTTC
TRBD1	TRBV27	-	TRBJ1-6	CASRSPGTGDSPLHF	TGTGCCAGCAGATCCCCCGGGACAGGGGATTCACCCCTCCACTTT
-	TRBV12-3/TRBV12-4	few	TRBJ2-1	CASSLALSGESYNEQFF	TGTGCCAGCAGTTTAGCGCTCTCAGGGGAGTCCTACAATGAGCAGTTCTTC
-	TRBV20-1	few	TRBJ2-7	CSARTRGYEQYF	TGCAGTGCTAGAACGAGAGGATACGAGCAGTACTTC
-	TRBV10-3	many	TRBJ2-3	CAISESGGIDTQYF	TGTGCCATCAGTGAGTCAGGAGGGATAGATACGCAGTATTTT
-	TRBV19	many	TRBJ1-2	CATVGNYGYTF	TGTGCCACCGTGGGGAACTATGGCTACACCTTC
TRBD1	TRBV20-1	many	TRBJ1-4	CSAVRTGNEKLFF	TGCAGTGCTGTCCGGACAGGCAATGAAAAACTGTTTTTT
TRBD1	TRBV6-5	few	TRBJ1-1	CASSRGQGVAFF	TGTGCCAGCAGCCGCGGACAGGGAGTGGCTTTCTTT
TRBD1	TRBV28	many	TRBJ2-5	CASLRRGRLETQYF	TGTGCCAGCCTCCGCAGGGGGCGACTAGAGACCCAGTACTTC
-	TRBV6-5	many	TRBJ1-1	CASSYSINPGREAFF	TGTGCCAGCAGTTACTCGATAAACCCAGGTCGCGAAGCTTTCTTT
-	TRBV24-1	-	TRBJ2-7	CATSTEGGGAEQYF	TGTGCCACCAGTACCGAAGGAGGAGGGGCCGAGCAGTACTTC